A single sample is the source of the 19 T cell receptor beta chains below, sequenced in a study of T-cell reconstitution after alpha-beta-depleted transplantation in children. Preparing the TCRbeta library involved the use of unique molecular identifiers. TCRdb used MiXCR to reprocess the PCR reads, holding one entry per CDR3 protein. The sample records hundreds of thousands of distinct CDR3 sequences, roughly 15% being singletons. The sample was PBMCs from the stem cell graft donor, taken from the stem cell graft. The receptor set was obtained from a human donor who donated a stem cell graft to a child with acute myeloid leukemia.

V usage is TRBV7-2 and J usage is TRBJ1-3; D is unclear. Looked up from germline, CDR1 is SGHTA and CDR2 is FQGNSA. This CDR3 is built from 14 residues. V lost 3 bases to trimming and J lost 1 base, with 7 bases between them. The CDR3 coding sequence is TGTGCCAGCAGCTTCCTGGGTTCTGGAAACACCATATATTTT. Its protein is CASSFLGSGNTIYF.

This clonotype was observed many times. The V call is TRBV7-2, the J call TRBJ1-6; D is uncertain. The CDR3 has 15 residues. V lost 1 base, J lost 10 bases, and 14 bases lay in between. Germline CDR1 SGHTA, CDR2 FQGNSA. The CDR3 loop is CASSLGRTEGSPLHF. The CDR3 DNA reads TGTGCCAGCAGCTTAGGCCGGACTGAGGGCTCACCCCTCCACTTT.

This clonotype showed up many times. The chain carries TRBV15 and TRBJ1-2, with 9 nucleotides matching TRBD1. The CDR3 loop spans 15 amino acids. V shed 5 bases and J 8 bases; nucleotides not matched to a gene: 12. The germline gives CDR1 LNHNV, CDR2 YYDKDF (reference sequence). The CDR3 reads CATSHLSRTGEGYTF. The CDR3 nucleotides read TGTGCCACCAGCCACCTCTCCCGGACAGGGGAAGGCTACACCTTC.

This clonotype showed up many times. The genes are TRBV20-1 and TRBJ2-7; 8 bases align to TRBD1. The CDR3 is 15 residues long. Germline loops: CDR1 DFQATT, CDR2 SNEGSKA (reference sequence). After removal of 0 bases from V and 2 bases from J, the junction contained 6 bases not matched to a gene. CDR3 nucleotides: TGCAGTGCTAGAGATTCCACAGGGGGTACCTACGAGCAGTACTTC. It specifies CSARDSTGGTYEQYF.

This clonotype came up many times. V is TRBV20-1 and J is TRBJ2-7, with a possible D match to TRBD1 (5 bases). The CDR3 is made up of 12 amino acids. In germline, CDR1 is DFQATT, CDR2 SNEGSKA (reference sequence). V lost 3 bases and J 3 bases, leaving 9 bases between the germline ends. CDR3 DNA: TGCAGTGCTAGGGACAACCTCTACGAGCAGTACTTC. Translation gives CSARDNLYEQYF.

This clonotype was observed a handful of times. The chain links TRBV5-1 to TRBJ1-1; 9 positions agree with TRBD1. J was trimmed by 1 base and V by 4 bases; bases with no gene match: 5. CDR3 size: 15 residues. Per the germline V gene, CDR1 is SGHRS and CDR2 is YFSETQ. CDR3 residues: CASSSTGGANTEAFF. The CDR3 nucleotides are TGCGCCAGCAGCAGTACAGGGGGCGCGAACACTGAAGCTTTCTTT. The full variable domain, in which reference TRBV5-1 and TRBJ1-1 provide the parts outside the CDR3, is KAGVTQTPRYLIKTRGQQVTLSCSPISGHRSVSWYQQTPGQGLQFLFEYFSETQRNKGNFPGRFSGRQFSNSRSEMNVSTLELGDSALYLCASSSTGGANTEAFFGQGTRLTVV.

In its sample, this clonotype was seen many times. This chain uses TRBV20-1 with TRBJ1-3; D uncertain. V was shortened by 6 bases and J by 0 bases, with 6 bases between the two germline ends. This CDR3 has 12 residues. The germline gives CDR1 DFQATT, CDR2 SNEGSKA (reference sequence). The CDR3: CSAPSSGNTIYF. For the CDR3, the DNA is TGCAGTGCCCCGAGCTCTGGAAACACCATATATTTT.

In its sample, this clonotype was seen many times. J is TRBJ2-2 and V is TRBV20-1, with D tentatively TRBD1 (6 bases). CDR1 DFQATT and CDR2 SNEGSKA come from the germline V gene (reference sequence). Deletions cut 3 bases from V and 0 bases from J, with 11 bases between. The CDR3 loop spans 15 amino acids. The CDR3 nucleotides are TGCAGTGCTAGTTTCGGACAGTCGAACACCGGGGAGCTGTTTTTT. This codes for CSASFGQSNTGELFF.

This clonotype was seen repeatedly, ten times or more. The V call is TRBV4-1, the J call TRBJ2-3; 9 bases agree with TRBD2. The CDR3 extends over 15 amino acids. Germline V lookup: CDR1 MGHRA, CDR2 YSYEKL. V lost 2 bases and J lost 3; bases outside the gene matches: 3. CDR3 residues: CASSQRAGGTDTQYF. CDR3 DNA sequence: TGCGCCAGCAGCCAACGAGCGGGGGGTACAGATACGCAGTATTTT.

The J gene is TRBJ2-3, the V gene TRBV28; D uncertain. V gave up 8 bases and J gave up 4 bases, with 13 bases separating them. The CDR3 is made up of 13 amino acids. The germline gives CDR1 MDHEN, CDR2 SYDVKM. CDR3: CASWTEAADTQYF. CDR3 in DNA: TGTGCCAGCTGGACCGAGGCGGCAGATACGCAGTATTTT.

This clonotype was seen at least ten times. CDR3 sequence reads: CSAKDAGQGRRSEQYF. CDR3 nucleotide sequence: TGCAGTGCGAAAGACGCGGGACAGGGGCGGAGGAGCGAGCAGTACTTC. The rearrangement joins TRBV20-1 to TRBJ2-7; 10 bases are shared with TRBD1. The CDR3 covers 16 residues. Germline values: CDR1 DFQATT, CDR2 SNEGSKA (reference sequence). Trimming at V came to 6 bases and at J to 6 bases, leaving 17 bases not matched to a gene.

This clonotype was detected only a few times. The chain uses TRBV5-1 and TRBJ2-5, with D uncertain. This CDR3 comprises 13 residues. Germline-derived CDR1 and CDR2 are SGHRS and YFSETQ. The ends were cut back, 0 bases at V and 4 bases at J, with 7 bases in the middle. CDR3 nucleotide sequence: TGCGCCAGCAGCTTGGAAATCGGAGAGACCCAGTACTTC. Translating gives CASSLEIGETQYF.

This clonotype has ten or more counts. The chain carries TRBV29-1 and TRBJ2-7, with 9 bases matching TRBD1. Germline V gene sequence: CDR1 SQVTM, CDR2 ANQGSEA. The CDR3 sequence is 15 residues long. V shed 2 bases, J shed 7 bases, and the junction held 12 bases outside the gene matches. CDR3 bases: TGCAGCGTTGAACGGGGGACAGGGACCGTCGGAGAGCAGTACTTC. Protein product: CSVERGTGTVGEQYF.

This clonotype was detected ten times or more. The chain joins TRBV29-1 to TRBJ2-2; 7 nucleotides align to TRBD2. Germline values: CDR1 SQVTM, CDR2 ANQGSEA. V was clipped by 7 bases and J by 0 bases; unmatched bases: 5. CDR3 size: 14 residues. The chain's CDR3 is CSGGGGTNTGELFF. For the CDR3, the DNA is TGCAGCGGTGGGGGGGGAACGAACACCGGGGAGCTGTTTTTT.

This clonotype came up many times. V and J are TRBV6-1 and TRBJ2-7; no clear D. Trimming removed 4 bases from V and 2 bases from J, with 9 bases in between. CDR1 and CDR2 from the germline V gene are MNHNS and SASEGT. The length of the CDR3 is 13 residues. The CDR3 nucleotides are TGTGCCAGCAGTGGAAGCCTTACCTACGAGCAGTACTTC. Amino acid sequence: CASSGSLTYEQYF.

Only a few counts were recorded for this clonotype. Germline is not matched at one junction end, which may reflect a read error. The V gene is TRBV25-1, the J gene TRBJ1-2; no clear D. The CDR3 has 14 residues. Per the germline V gene, CDR1 is MGHDK and CDR2 is SYGVNS. The CDR3, as DNA: TGTGCCAGCAGTCCCGCAGATTCGGATTATGTCTACACCTTC. It encodes CASSPADSDYVYTF.

The chain is built from TRBV7-8 and TRBJ1-2, with D possibly matching TRBD1 (5 bases). Deletions cut 1 base from V and 6 bases from J, with 9 bases between. The CDR3 contains 13 residues. Germline CDR1 is SGHVS and CDR2 is FQNEAQ. The CDR3 protein is CASSLVGADGYTF. DNA for the CDR3: TGTGCCAGCAGCTTAGTAGGGGCGGATGGCTACACCTTC.

This clonotype has just a few counts. The rearrangement joins TRBV20-1 to TRBJ1-5, with TRBD1 matching over 7 bases. The CDR3 extends over 14 amino acids. Losses at the gene ends were 5 bases for V and 3 bases for J; bases not matched to a gene: 7. The V gene's germline CDR1 is DFQATT and CDR2 SNEGSKA (reference sequence). This CDR3 reads CSASEDRYNQPQHF. The CDR3 DNA sequence: TGCAGTGCTTCGGAGGACAGGTACAATCAGCCCCAGCATTTT.

This clonotype was counted ten times or more. The J gene is TRBJ2-2, the V gene TRBV6-1; D is undetermined. CDR3 length: 15 amino acids. The V end was cut by 6 bases, the J end by 4 bases, with 15 bases between. CDR1 is MNHNS and CDR2 is SASEGT in the germline V gene. The CDR3 DNA follows: TGTGCCAGCAGCCAGGACCGGTCGAGCACCGGGGAGCTGTTTTTT. This encodes CASSQDRSSTGELFF.